Presented here are 13 T cell receptor beta chains from one specimen sequenced in a study of shared T cell receptors in the human thymus. Data came from immunoSEQ multiplex PCR; TCRdb stores just in-frame clones and leaves some out. The sample comprises 500,000 to 850,000 clones, around 87% of which are singletons, and just under 0.0095% rests with the top ten. This same sample was also part of a study on human thymus T cells.

Sample: thymocytes. All receptors derive from a boy in the first two years of life with a congenital heart defect.

Written as DNA, the CDR3 is TGCGCCAGCAGCCCTGGGGCCCCCGTCGCAAATGAGCAGTTCTTC. Residues: CASSPGAPVANEQFF. The genes are TRBV4-1 and TRBJ2-1; D perhaps matches TRBD1 (5 bases). Trimming took 4 bases from V and 7 from J, leaving 17 bases between them. The CDR3 is made up of 15 amino acids. Per germline, CDR1 MGHRA and CDR2 YSYEKL.

The V gene is TRBV19, the J gene TRBJ1-2; TRBD1 aligns across 8 bases. V lost 3 bases to trimming and J lost 1 base; unmatched junction nucleotides: 4. Germline loops: CDR1 LNHDA, CDR2 SQIVND (reference sequence). CDR3 length: 15 amino acids. In nucleotides, the CDR3 is TGTGCCAGTAGTATCGTACAGGGGGATAACTATGGCTACACCTTC. It translates to CASSIVQGDNYGYTF.

The chain uses TRBV5-6 and TRBJ2-2; D might be TRBD1 (5 bases). Looked up from germline, CDR1 is SGHDT and CDR2 is YYEEEE. V was pared by 8 bases and J by 2 bases, with 19 bases between. This CDR3 is built from 16 residues. The CDR3, as DNA: TGTGCCAGTACACAGGATTGGGCCTCAAACACCGGGGAGCTGTTTTTT. It codes for CASTQDWASNTGELFF.

The CDR3 reads CASSLPGLTYGYTF. CDR3 DNA sequence: TGTGCCAGCAGCTTACCGGGACTTACCTATGGCTACACCTTC. The chain combines TRBV11-2 with TRBJ1-2; TRBD1 is a possible D gene (5 bases). This CDR3 comprises 14 residues. Between the trimmed V and J ends, which lost 2 bases and 4 bases, there was a span of 11 bases. CDR1 SGHAT and CDR2 FQNNGV come from the germline V gene.

The genes are TRBV30 and TRBJ1-1; perhaps TRBD1 as D (5 bases). Trimming cost V 0 bases and J 0 bases, with 11 bases left between them. The CDR3 is 15 residues long. Germline values: CDR1 GTSNPN, CDR2 SVGIG (reference sequence). CDR3: CAWSVRAGMNTEAFF. The CDR3 bases are TGTGCCTGGAGTGTAAGGGCAGGGATGAACACTGAAGCTTTCTTT.

V and J are TRBV12-5 and TRBJ2-5, with 13 bases identical to TRBD2. The germline gives CDR1 LGHNT, CDR2 FRNRAP. The CDR3 is 16 residues long. Trimming took 4 bases from V and 5 from J; bases not matched to a gene: 7. CDR3 sequence (DNA): TGTGCTAGTGGTTCACTAGCGGGAGGGCCGGGGGAGACCCAGTACTTC. Its translation is CASGSLAGGPGETQYF.

J is TRBJ2-7 and V is TRBV14, with 8 bases identical to TRBD2. CDR3 length: 13 residues. The germline gives CDR1 SGHDN, CDR2 FVKESK. Trimming at V came to 10 bases and at J to 4 bases, leaving 9 bases not matched to a gene. CDR3 sequence (DNA): TGTGCCACCCCTGGCGGGAGGTGTTACGAGCAGTACTTC. Protein product: CATPGGRCYEQYF. The full variable domain, in which reference TRBV14 and TRBJ2-7 provide the parts outside the CDR3, is EAGVTQFPSHSVIEKGQTVTLRCDPISGHDNLYWYRRVMGKEIKFLLHFVKESKQDESGMPNNRFLAERTGGTYSTLKVQPAELEDSGVYFCATPGGRCYEQYFGPGTRLTVT.

This chain connects TRBV4-3 to TRBJ2-7, with D possibly being TRBD2 (5 bases). CDR1 and CDR2 from the germline V gene are LGHNA and YSLEER. Trimming cost V 1 base and J 2 bases, with 12 bases left between them. CDR3 length equals 15 residues. CDR3 protein: CASSQVRTVTYEQYF. CDR3 bases: TGCGCCAGCAGCCAAGTACGGACTGTAACCTACGAGCAGTACTTC.

The V call is TRBV2, the J call TRBJ2-3; TRBD1 matches at 8 bases. J gave up 2 bases and V 8 bases, and 9 bases lay outside the gene matches. CDR3 size: 15 residues. Germline lookup yields CDR1 SNHLY and CDR2 FYNNEI. The CDR3 DNA reads TGTGCCAGCCACCGCAGGACAGGGAACACAGATACGCAGTATTTT. Protein sequence: CASHRRTGNTDTQYF.

The chain uses TRBV30 and TRBJ2-1, with 8 bases identical to TRBD2. CDR1 GTSNPN and CDR2 SVGIG come from the germline V gene (reference sequence). This CDR3 region has 13 residues. The J segment lost 5 bases and the V segment lost 3 bases, leaving 3 bases of the junction unmatched. Here the CDR3 DNA reads TGTGCCTGGAGGGGGACTAGAGACAATGAGCAGTTCTTC. This gives the protein CAWRGTRDNEQFF.

This chain joins TRBV4-3 and TRBJ1-2; tentative D call: TRBD1 (6 bases). CDR3 length: 21 residues. V gave up 0 bases and J gave up 0 bases, with 26 bases separating them. The germline gives CDR1 LGHNA, CDR2 YSLEER. The CDR3: CASSQDKARGHPEITNYGYTF. For the CDR3, the DNA is TGCGCCAGCAGCCAAGATAAGGCTAGGGGACATCCGGAGATCACTAACTATGGCTACACCTTC.

The CDR3 bases are TGTGCCAGCAGTTCCGGACAGGATCCGAACACCGGGGAGCTGTTTTTT. Encoded protein: CASSSGQDPNTGELFF. This chain links TRBV27 with TRBJ2-2; 7 bases map to TRBD1. Germline V gene data show CDR1 as MNHEY and CDR2 as SMNVEV (reference sequence). The CDR3 spans 16 residues. V was clipped by 4 bases and J by 0 bases; unmatched bases: 5.

The gene calls are TRBV10-3 and TRBJ2-5; D perhaps matches TRBD1 (5 bases). Deletions cut 6 bases from V and 3 bases from J, with 11 bases between. CDR3 length: 13 residues. Germline CDR1 is ENHRY and CDR2 is SYGVKD. In DNA form, the CDR3 reads TGTGCCATCAGCAGGGTACTGAAAGAGACCCAGTACTTC. It codes for CAISRVLKETQYF.